This TCR beta chain was captured in a study of T cells in Graves' hyperthyroidism and ophthalmopathy. Study information: Prior to any treatment, at the point of initial diagnosis, peripheral blood was collected.

Study results and caveats: Blood also held most thyroid clonotypes expanded beyond 0.001.

This clonotype was found many times. Its antigen is currently unknown. The cohort's ophthalmopathy patients, a group with duration under 3 months, had a Clinical Activity Score of at least 3 and a NOSPECS grade of at least 4. Based on clinical symptoms, serum thyroxine and TRAb, thyroid ultrasound and orbital computed tomography, diagnoses were reached. The CDR3 contains 14 residues. V lost 11 bases and J lost 0, with 13 bases in between. Germline lookup yields CDR1 MNHNS and CDR2 SASEGT. TCR beta CDR3 regions were amplified from RNA transcripts. First-round RT-PCR of the TCR CDR3 relied on the HTBI primer set. TCRdb fed the multiplex PCR reads into MiXCR, producing one record per CDR3 protein. The table has roughly 380,000 distinct CDR3 sequences, about a sixth seen once.

V and J are TRBV6-1 and TRBJ2-2; a weak D match, TRBD1 (6 bases). Source material: blood. The clonotype comes from a woman between 40 and 50 years old with Graves' ophthalmopathy. CDR3 residues: CAGTGQTNTGELFF. CDR3 bases: TGTGCCGGAACCGGACAGACGAACACCGGGGAGCTGTTTTTT.